This paragraph covers one T cell receptor (beta chain) sequence. The record originates from a study of multiple sclerosis patients with progressive multifocal leukoencephalopathy. The protocol was immunoSEQ multiplex PCR, while the TCRdb copy is restricted to in-frame clones and leaves out a portion. The table shows over 20,000 clones, with approximately 90% occurring only once. As to time point: roughly 13 months of natalizumab therapy. The sample here was PBMCs, taken from a patient treated with natalizumab. The source is a man aged 25 to 40 with multiple sclerosis.

CDR3 DNA sequence: TGTGCCAGTAGTGTCTGGGGGGCCTTGAACACTGAAGCTTTCTTT. Its protein is CASSVWGALNTEAFF. V and J are TRBV19 and TRBJ1-1, with TRBD1 as a possible D gene (6 bases). Trimming took 5 bases from V and 0 from J, leaving 13 bases between them. Germline V lookup: CDR1 LNHDA, CDR2 SQIVND (reference sequence). CDR3 size: 15 residues.